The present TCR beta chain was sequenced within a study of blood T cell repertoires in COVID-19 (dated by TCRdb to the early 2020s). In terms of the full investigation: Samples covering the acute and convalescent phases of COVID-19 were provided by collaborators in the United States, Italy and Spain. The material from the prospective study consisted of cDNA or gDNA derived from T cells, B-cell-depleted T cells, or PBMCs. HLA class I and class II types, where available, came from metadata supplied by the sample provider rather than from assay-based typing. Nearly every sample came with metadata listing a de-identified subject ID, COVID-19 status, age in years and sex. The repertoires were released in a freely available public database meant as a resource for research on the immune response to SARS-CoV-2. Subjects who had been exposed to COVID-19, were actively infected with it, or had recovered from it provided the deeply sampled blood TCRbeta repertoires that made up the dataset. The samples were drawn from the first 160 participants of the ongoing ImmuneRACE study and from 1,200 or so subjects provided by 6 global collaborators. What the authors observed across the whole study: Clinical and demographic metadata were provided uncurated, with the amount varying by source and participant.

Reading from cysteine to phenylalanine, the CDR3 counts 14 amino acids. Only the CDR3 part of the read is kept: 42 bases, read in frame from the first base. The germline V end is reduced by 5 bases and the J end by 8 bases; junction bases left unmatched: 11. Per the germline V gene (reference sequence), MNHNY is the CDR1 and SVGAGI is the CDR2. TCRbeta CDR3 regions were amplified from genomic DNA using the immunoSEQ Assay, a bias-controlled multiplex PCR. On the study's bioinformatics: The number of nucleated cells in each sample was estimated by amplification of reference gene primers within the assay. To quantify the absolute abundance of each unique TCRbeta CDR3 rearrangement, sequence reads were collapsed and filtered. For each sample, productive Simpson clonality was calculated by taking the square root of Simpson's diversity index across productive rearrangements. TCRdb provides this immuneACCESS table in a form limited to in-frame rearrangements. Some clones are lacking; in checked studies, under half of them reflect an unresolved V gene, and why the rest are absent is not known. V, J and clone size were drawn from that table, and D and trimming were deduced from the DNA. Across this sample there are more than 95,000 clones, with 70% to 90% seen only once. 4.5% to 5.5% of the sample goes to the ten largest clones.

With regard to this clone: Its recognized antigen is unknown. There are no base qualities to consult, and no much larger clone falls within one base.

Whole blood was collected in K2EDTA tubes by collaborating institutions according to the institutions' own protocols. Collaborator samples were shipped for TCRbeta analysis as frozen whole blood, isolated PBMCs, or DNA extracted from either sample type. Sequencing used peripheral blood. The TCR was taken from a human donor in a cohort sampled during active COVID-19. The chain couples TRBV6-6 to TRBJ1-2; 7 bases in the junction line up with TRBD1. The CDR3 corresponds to CASSPARGLDGYTF. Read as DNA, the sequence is TGTGCCAGCAGTCCAGCAAGGGGGCTGGACGGCTACACCTTC.